This TCR beta chain is drawn from a study of cytomegalovirus exposure and HLA in healthy donors. CDR3 length equals 15 residues. Germline V gives CDR1 MNHNS, CDR2 SASEGT. V was pared by 2 bases and J by 4 bases, with 2 bases of the junction left unmatched. Only one count was recorded for this clone. The method was immunoSEQ multiplex PCR; TCRdb's version includes in-frame clones alone and lacks a portion of them. The top ten clones hold approximately 12% of a sample with 250,000 or so clones, over 75% of them seen once. The receptor was isolated from a young man in good health and CMV-seropositive. The V call is TRBV6-1, the J call TRBJ2-1; the match to TRBD2 covers 10 bases. Specimen: PBMCs. Here the CDR3 reads CASSELAGVYNEQFF. The CDR3 DNA is TGTGCCAGCAGTGAACTAGCGGGAGTTTACAATGAGCAGTTCTTC.